This TCR beta chain was observed in a study of Tregs in tolerant kidney transplant recipients. About the research overall: Related graft donors supplied nonmyeloablative bone marrow transplants, and mixed chimerism was transient. Notes on the study in general: Few patients were studied, so findings need validation in larger groups. Changing PCR primers prevented nucleotide comparison between some patients' samples.

Using immunoSEQ multiplex PCR, the repertoire was profiled, and TCRdb retains in-frame clones only, with some absent. The listing records 3,000 or so clones. Remarks on this clone: Antigen specificity is unknown. The CDR3 is cut off 3 residues early in the read; its end comes from the germline J gene.

Looked up from germline, CDR1 is SQVTM and CDR2 is ANQGSEA. Trimming removed 6 bases from V and 3 bases from J, with 9 bases in between. CDR3 length: 11 residues. FACS sorting followed a roughly six-day coculture of CFSE-labeled recipient PBMCs with irradiated graft donor PBMCs. The TCR sequence derives from a human patient who received a combined kidney and bone marrow transplant. The sample was CD8+ T cells from blood cultured with allogeneic cells, taken before the transplant. The V gene is TRBV29-1, the J gene TRBJ2-7; D is undetermined. The CDR3 is CSVRVGYEQYF. The covered CDR3 bases are TGCAGCGTCCGGGTCGGCTACGAG.